The rows below give T cell receptor beta chains drawn from one sample of a study of blood T cell repertoires in COVID-19. The assay was immunoSEQ multiplex PCR, and TCRdb's table has in-frame clones only and misses some. The sample has 160,000 or so clones, roughly four fifths seen once. Sequenced sample: peripheral blood. The source of these receptors is a human donor in a cohort sampled during active COVID-19. Each CDR3 is given with its conserved first and last residue. D genes are given only for firm matches. Only some rows state a clone size, as once, few, many or a class for expanded clones.

>TRBV30|TRBJ1-1|-|-
TGTGCCTGGAGTTGGGGAGACACTGAAGCTTTCTTT
CAWSWGDTEAFF
>TRBV7-9|TRBJ2-4|-|-
TGTGCCAGCAGCCAGAACCCCCGGACAGAAAGTCTAGCCAAAAACATTCAGTACTTC
CASSQNPRTESLAKNIQYF
>TRBV28|TRBJ1-5|once|TRBD1
TGTGCCAGCACCCCCGGACAGGTTAGCAATCAGCCCCAGCATTTT
CASTPGQVSNQPQHF
>TRBV4-3|TRBJ1-4|-|-
TGCGCCAGCAGCCAAGGAGTAGGGGATAATGAAAAACTGTTTTTT
CASSQGVGDNEKLFF
>TRBV19|TRBJ1-1|-|-
TGTGCCAGTAATAAGGGTAGCGGCACTGAAGCTTTCTTT
CASNKGSGTEAFF
>TRBV6-1|TRBJ1-5|-|-
TGTGCCAGCATTGAATCCGGGGGAGGGCAGCCCCAGCATTTT
CASIESGGGQPQHF
>TRBV28|TRBJ1-1|-|-
TGTGCCAGCAGTTTAGAGCCCGAGAGAGGGTGGACTGAAGCTTTCTTT
CASSLEPERGWTEAFF
>TRBV6-6|TRBJ2-1|few|TRBD1
TGTGCCAGCAGAGGACAGGGTGGTAATGAGCAGTTCTTC
CASRGQGGNEQFF
>TRBV15|TRBJ1-4|many|-
TGTGCCACCAGCCTTAAGGCGCGGGCTAATGAAAAACTGTTTTTT
CATSLKARANEKLFF
>TRBV11-2|TRBJ2-1|-|-
TGTGCCAGCAGCTTAGGGTTAACAGGGAGAGGGTTGGGTGAGCAGTTCTTC
CASSLGLTGRGLGEQFF
>TRBV12-3/TRBV12-4|TRBJ2-7|-|-
TGTGCCAGCAGCGGAGGTTCCTACGAGCAGTACTTC
CASSGGSYEQYF
>TRBV11-2|TRBJ2-1|-|TRBD1
TGTGCCAGCAGCGATTCAACCGACGAGGGGGCAGAGAATGAGCAGTTCTTC
CASSDSTDEGAENEQFF
>TRBV7-2|TRBJ1-4|-|TRBD1
TGTGCCAGCAGTGACCGGACAGGGCATGAAAAACTGTTTTTT
CASSDRTGHEKLFF
>TRBV9|TRBJ1-1|-|-
TGTGCCAGCAGCGCGTCAGACACTGAAGCTTTCTTT
CASSASDTEAFF
>TRBV7-9|TRBJ2-7|-|-
TGTGCCAGCACCTCAGCCATGTCCCGCGGAGCTCTAGCCGGAGGGTCCTACGAGCAGTACTTC
CASTSAMSRGALAGGSYEQYF
>TRBV7-6|TRBJ2-5|-|-
TGTGCCAGCAGCTCGAGACTAGTAGAGACCCAGTACTTC
CASSSRLVETQYF
>TRBV4-1|TRBJ1-1|-|-
TGCGCCAGCAGTCGGCCCGGGGGAAAGAACACTGAAGCTTTCTTT
CASSRPGGKNTEAFF
>TRBV27|TRBJ2-1|once|TRBD2
TGTGCCAGCATGGGGGGGATCGCCTACAATGAGCAGTTCTTC
CASMGGIAYNEQFF
>TRBV27|TRBJ2-4|-|TRBD2
TGTGCCAGCAGTTTTGGGGGGGGCAAAAACATTCAGTACTTC
CASSFGGGKNIQYF
>TRBV27|TRBJ1-1|-|TRBD1
TGTGCCAGCAGTATCCGCGGGACAGGGAACACTGAAGCTTTCTTT
CASSIRGTGNTEAFF
>TRBV12-5|TRBJ1-1|few|TRBD1
TGTGCTAGTGGTGGGGGACAGTGGGTCACTGAAGCTTTCTTT
CASGGGQWVTEAFF
>TRBV28|TRBJ2-1|-|TRBD2
TGTGCCAGCAGTATAGCGGGGGGGGACAATGAGCAGTTCTTC
CASSIAGGDNEQFF
>TRBV14|TRBJ1-6|-|-
TGTGCCAGCAGCCCGGTTTCGGGAGCAAATTCACCCCTCCACTTT
CASSPVSGANSPLHF
>TRBV6-2/TRBV6-3|TRBJ2-5|-|-
TGTGCCAGCAGTTACCGGGGGACAGAAGAGACCCAGTACTTC
CASSYRGTEETQYF
>TRBV25-1|TRBJ1-2|-|TRBD1
TGTGCCAGCAGTTGGGACAGGGAGTCAGATGGCTACACCTTC
CASSWDRESDGYTF
>TRBV9|TRBJ2-7|-|TRBD1
TGTGCCAGCAGCCCCCGGGACAGGGGGCTGAACGAGCAGTACTTC
CASSPRDRGLNEQYF
>TRBV4-3|TRBJ2-1|-|-
TGCGCCAGTAGCCAAGATTTCAGGGCCAGGCATGAGCAGTTCTTC
CASSQDFRARHEQFF
>TRBV6-5|TRBJ1-1|few|-
TGTGCCAGCAGTTACGGCAGGAACACTGAAGCTTTCTTT
CASSYGRNTEAFF
>TRBV3-1/TRBV3-2|TRBJ2-7|-|TRBD2
TGTGCCAGCAGCCAAGCGCCTAGCGGGTCCTACGAGCAGTACTTC
CASSQAPSGSYEQYF
>TRBV9|TRBJ1-3|-|-
TGTGCCAGCAGCGTATCTTCCGGTGCCGGAAACACCATATATTTT
CASSVSSGAGNTIYF
>TRBV9|TRBJ2-5|few|-
TGTGCCAGCAGCGTAGGAGGTGGCGGAGAGACCCAGTACTTC
CASSVGGGGETQYF
>TRBV6-5|TRBJ1-1|many|TRBD1
TGTGCCAGCATGGACAGGGTAAACACTGAAGCTTTCTTT
CASMDRVNTEAFF
>TRBV12-3/TRBV12-4|TRBJ1-2|-|-
TGTGCCAGCTCGCTAGCGCTCAACTATGGCTACACCTTC
CASSLALNYGYTF
>TRBV5-1|TRBJ2-7|-|TRBD2
TGCGCCAGCAGCGGAGGGGCGGGAGGGCCAAGCTCCTACGAGCAGTACTTC
CASSGGAGGPSSYEQYF
>TRBV24-1|TRBJ2-3|-|TRBD2
TGTGCCACCAGTGATTCCCTAGCGGGGGGTCCAGATACGCAGTATTTT
CATSDSLAGGPDTQYF
>TRBV27|TRBJ1-5|-|TRBD1
TGTGCCAGCAGCCAATTACAGGGGGCGGTGGGACAGCCCCAGCATTTT
CASSQLQGAVGQPQHF
>TRBV10-1|TRBJ2-5|-|-
TGCGCCAGCAGCTACAGGGTCGGGGAGACCCAGTACTTC
CASSYRVGETQYF
>TRBV7-2|TRBJ1-6|-|TRBD1
TGTGCCAGCAGCTTAGTGGGGACAGGGCTTTCACCCCTCCACTTT
CASSLVGTGLSPLHF
>TRBV7-2|TRBJ2-4|-|TRBD2
TGTGCCAGCAGCTTAGTTTCGTCCCAGTCGGGAGGGAAGAGGAACATTCAGTACTTC
CASSLVSSQSGGKRNIQYF
>TRBV10-3|TRBJ2-2|-|TRBD2
TGTGCCATCAGTGAGGCGGGGGGGGCGAACACCGGGGAGCTGTTTTTT
CAISEAGGANTGELFF
>TRBV10-3|TRBJ2-7|-|-
TGTGCCATCAGTGGGGGCCACGAGCAGTACTTC
CAISGGHEQYF
>TRBV9|TRBJ1-5|-|TRBD1
TGTGCCAGCAGCGCCGGGACAGGGGTCGGTCAGCCCCAGCATTTT
CASSAGTGVGQPQHF
>TRBV4-1|TRBJ1-1|-|TRBD1
TGCGCCAGCAGCCACGTAACAGGGGTCGGGACTGAAGCTTTCTTT
CASSHVTGVGTEAFF
>TRBV10-3|TRBJ2-1|-|-
TGTGCCATCAGTGTCGGGGTCTCCTACAATGAGCAGTTCTTC
CAISVGVSYNEQFF
>TRBV30|TRBJ2-6|few|TRBD1
TGTGCCTGGGCCCGGGACAGGGTACGCTCTGGGGCCAACGTCCTGACTTTC
CAWARDRVRSGANVLTF
>TRBV7-9|TRBJ1-1|-|TRBD1
TGTGCCAGCAGGCCTAGACAGGGCGTGAGCACTGAAGCTTTCTTT
CASRPRQGVSTEAFF
>TRBV6-6|TRBJ1-6|-|-
TGTGCCAGCAGTCCCCGGGGGGGGGTAGATAATTCACCCCTCCACTTT
CASSPRGGVDNSPLHF
>TRBV5-5|TRBJ2-3|-|TRBD1
TGTGCCAGCAGCTTGGCAGGGACAGGGTCCACAGATACGCAGTATTTT
CASSLAGTGSTDTQYF
>TRBV19|TRBJ2-1|-|TRBD2
TGTGCCAGTAGATCTAGCGGGAGGTATGAGCAGTTCTTC
CASRSSGRYEQFF
>TRBV7-9|TRBJ1-3|-|TRBD1
TGTGCCAGCAGCCGCGGGACAGGGGGAAACACCATATATTTT
CASSRGTGGNTIYF